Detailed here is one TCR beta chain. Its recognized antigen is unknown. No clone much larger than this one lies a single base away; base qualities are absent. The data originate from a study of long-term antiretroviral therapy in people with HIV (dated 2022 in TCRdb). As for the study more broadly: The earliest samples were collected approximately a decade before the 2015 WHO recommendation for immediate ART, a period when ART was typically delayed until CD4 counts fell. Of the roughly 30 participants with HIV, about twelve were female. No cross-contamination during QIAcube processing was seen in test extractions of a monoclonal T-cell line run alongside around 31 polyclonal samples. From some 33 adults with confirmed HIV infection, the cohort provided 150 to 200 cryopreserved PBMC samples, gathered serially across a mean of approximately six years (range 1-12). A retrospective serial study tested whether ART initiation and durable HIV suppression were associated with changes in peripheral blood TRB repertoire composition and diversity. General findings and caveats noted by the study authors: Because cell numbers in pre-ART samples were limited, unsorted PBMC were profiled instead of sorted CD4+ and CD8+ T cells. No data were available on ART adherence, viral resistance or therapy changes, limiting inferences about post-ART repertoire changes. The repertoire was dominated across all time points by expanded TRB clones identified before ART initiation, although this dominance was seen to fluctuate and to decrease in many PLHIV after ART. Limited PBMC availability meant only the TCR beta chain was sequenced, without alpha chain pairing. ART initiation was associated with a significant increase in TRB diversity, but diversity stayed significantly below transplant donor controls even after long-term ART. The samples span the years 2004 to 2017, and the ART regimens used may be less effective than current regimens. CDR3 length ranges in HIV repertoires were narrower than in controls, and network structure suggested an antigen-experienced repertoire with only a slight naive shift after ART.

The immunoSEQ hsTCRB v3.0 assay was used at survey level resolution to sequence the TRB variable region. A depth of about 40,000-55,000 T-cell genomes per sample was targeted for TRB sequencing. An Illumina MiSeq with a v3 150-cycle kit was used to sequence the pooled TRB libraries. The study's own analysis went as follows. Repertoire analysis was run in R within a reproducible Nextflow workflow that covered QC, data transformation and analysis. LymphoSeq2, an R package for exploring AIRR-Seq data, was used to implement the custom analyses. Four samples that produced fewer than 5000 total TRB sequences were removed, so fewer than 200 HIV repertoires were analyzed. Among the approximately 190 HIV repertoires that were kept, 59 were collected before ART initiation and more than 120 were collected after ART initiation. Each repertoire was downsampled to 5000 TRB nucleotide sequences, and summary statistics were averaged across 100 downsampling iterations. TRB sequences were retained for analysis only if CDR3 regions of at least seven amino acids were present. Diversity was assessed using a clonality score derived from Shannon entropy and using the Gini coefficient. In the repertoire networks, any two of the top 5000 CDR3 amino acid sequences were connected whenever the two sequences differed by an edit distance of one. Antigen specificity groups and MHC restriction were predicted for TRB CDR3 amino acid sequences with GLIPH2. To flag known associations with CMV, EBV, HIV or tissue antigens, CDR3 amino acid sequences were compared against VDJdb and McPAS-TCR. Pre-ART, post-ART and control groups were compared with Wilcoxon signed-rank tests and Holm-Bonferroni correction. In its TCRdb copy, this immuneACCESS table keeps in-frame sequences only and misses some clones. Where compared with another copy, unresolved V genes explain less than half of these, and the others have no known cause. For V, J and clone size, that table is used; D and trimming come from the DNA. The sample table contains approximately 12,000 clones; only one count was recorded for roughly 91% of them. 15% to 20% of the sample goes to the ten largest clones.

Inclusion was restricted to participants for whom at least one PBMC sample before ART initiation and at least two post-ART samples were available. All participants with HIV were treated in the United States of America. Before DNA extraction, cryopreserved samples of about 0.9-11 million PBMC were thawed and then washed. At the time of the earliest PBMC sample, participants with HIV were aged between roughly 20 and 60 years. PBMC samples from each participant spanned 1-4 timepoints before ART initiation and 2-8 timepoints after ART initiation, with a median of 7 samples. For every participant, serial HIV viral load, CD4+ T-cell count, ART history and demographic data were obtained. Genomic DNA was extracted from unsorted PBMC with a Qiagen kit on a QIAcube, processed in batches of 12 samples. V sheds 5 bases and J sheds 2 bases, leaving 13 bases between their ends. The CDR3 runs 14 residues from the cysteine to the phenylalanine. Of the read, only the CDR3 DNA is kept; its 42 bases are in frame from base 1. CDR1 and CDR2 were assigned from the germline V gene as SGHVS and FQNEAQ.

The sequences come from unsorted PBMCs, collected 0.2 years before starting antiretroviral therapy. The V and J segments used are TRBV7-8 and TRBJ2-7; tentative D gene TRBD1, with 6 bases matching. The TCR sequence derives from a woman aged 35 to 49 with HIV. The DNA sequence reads TGTGCCAGCAGCCCGGAGACAGGAACCTACGAGCAGTACTTC. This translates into CASSPETGTYEQYF.